The clone carrying this T cell receptor (beta chain) was seen repeatedly, ten times or more. Its antigen is not known. This record belongs to a study of CD8 T cells in ankylosing spondylitis. Points from the study as a whole: Reactive arthritis synovial fluid and blood were previously reported to contain some motif variants. Reportedly, significant enrichment of disease-linked clones occurred in matched ankylosing spondylitis synovial fluid. There was a TCR beta motif, made of several highly homologous variants, that appeared characteristic of ankylosing spondylitis blood.

In TCRdb, the 5' RACE reads were re-called with MiXCR into one record per CDR3 protein. Of about 160,000 distinct CDR3 sequences detected, around 9.6% appear once; the ten largest clones hold approximately 15%. Germline V gene data show CDR1 as SEHNR and CDR2 as FQNEAQ (reference sequence). This CDR3 has 14 residues. The ends were cut back, 4 bases at V and 1 base at J, with 7 bases in the middle. Sequenced material: blood, either unsorted or a sorted T cell fraction (not recorded which). The TCR comes from a female donor with ankylosing spondylitis or in good health (not recorded which). V and J are TRBV7-9 and TRBJ2-2; D is perhaps TRBD1 (6 bases). The CDR3 DNA sequence: TGTGCCAGCAGCTCGGACAGGAACACCGGGGAGCTGTTTTTT. Its protein product is CASSSDRNTGELFF.